One T cell receptor beta chain is described in this entry. Trimming pared 5 bases from V and 4 bases from J, leaving 6 bases between. Germline V gives CDR1 LGHDT, CDR2 YNNKEL (reference sequence). This CDR3 is 11 amino acids long. This entry comes from a study of blood T cell repertoires in COVID-19. Study overall: Sources were T cells, B-cell-depleted T cells, or PBMCs; the material itself was cDNA or gDNA.

Original processing methods: Scientists estimated how many nucleated cells there were by amplifying reference gene primers. Generated by immunoSEQ multiplex PCR, the TCRdb table keeps only in-frame clones and is missing some. That table furnishes V, J and clone size, whereas the DNA furnished D and trimming. The sample has around 26,000 clones; 82% are singletons. The TCR was taken from a human donor in a cohort sampled during active COVID-19. V gene TRBV3-1 (or the pseudogene TRBV3-2) combines with J gene TRBJ2-7; D gene uncertain. Input material: peripheral blood. DNA for the CDR3: TGTGCCAGCAGCTCCCAATACGAGCAGTACTTC. Its translation: CASSSQYEQYF.